The rows below give T cell receptor beta chains drawn from one sample of a study of T cells in Graves' hyperthyroidism and ophthalmopathy. TCRdb analysed the multiplex PCR reads with MiXCR anew, one entry per CDR3 protein. The repertoire holds hundreds of thousands of distinct CDR3 sequences, with approximately 15% as singletons. The source material was blood. Receptor source: a woman in her 30s with Graves' hyperthyroidism. The CDR3 runs from the conserved cysteine through the conserved F or W. A D gene is named only where the DNA matches it firmly. Clone size is given for some rows only: seen once, a few or many times, or a class if the clone is expanded.

j_call | v_call | d_call | clone_size | cdr3_nt | cdr3_aa
TRBJ1-5 | TRBV6-1 | . | few | TGTGCCAGCCTCAGGGACCCAAATCAGCCCCAGCATTTT | CASLRDPNQPQHF
TRBJ2-7 | TRBV6-1 | . | . | TGTGCCAGCAGCGACTTCAGGGGCGAGCAGTACTTC | CASSDFRGEQYF
TRBJ2-5 | TRBV20-1 | TRBD2 | many | TGCAGTGCTAGTACGACTAGCGGTCAACAAGAGACCCAGTACTTC | CSASTTSGQQETQYF
TRBJ1-4 | TRBV28 | . | few | TGTGCCAGCAGTGGGGGACAAGGCCTGCTGGAAAAGAAACTGTTTTTT | CASSGGQGLLEKKLFF
TRBJ2-3 | TRBV6-6 | . | . | TGTGCCAGCAGTTACTCTATCTCGCAAGGCACAGATACGCAGTATTTT | CASSYSISQGTDTQYF
TRBJ2-7 | TRBV12-3/TRBV12-4 | . | many | TGTGCCAGCAGTTTTAGCCAGGGTCCTTTGGGCGCCCCCTCGTACGAGCAGTACTTC | CASSFSQGPLGAPSYEQYF
TRBJ2-7 | TRBV20-1 | TRBD2 | few | TGCAGTGCTTTGACTAGCGGGAGAAGGGGGGGGTACGAGCAGTACTTC | CSALTSGRRGGYEQYF
TRBJ2-2 | TRBV7-2 | . | . | TGTGCCAGCAGCCGGGACCGTATAAACACCGGGGAGCTGTTTTTT | CASSRDRINTGELFF
TRBJ2-1 | TRBV28 | TRBD1 | many | TGTGCCAGCAGTACAGGGGGCTTTCCCTACAATGAGCAGTTCTTC | CASSTGGFPYNEQFF
TRBJ1-4 | TRBV12-3/TRBV12-4 | . | . | TGTGCCAGCAGTTTTACGCCTAGGGTTAGCGAAAAACTGTTTTTT | CASSFTPRVSEKLFF